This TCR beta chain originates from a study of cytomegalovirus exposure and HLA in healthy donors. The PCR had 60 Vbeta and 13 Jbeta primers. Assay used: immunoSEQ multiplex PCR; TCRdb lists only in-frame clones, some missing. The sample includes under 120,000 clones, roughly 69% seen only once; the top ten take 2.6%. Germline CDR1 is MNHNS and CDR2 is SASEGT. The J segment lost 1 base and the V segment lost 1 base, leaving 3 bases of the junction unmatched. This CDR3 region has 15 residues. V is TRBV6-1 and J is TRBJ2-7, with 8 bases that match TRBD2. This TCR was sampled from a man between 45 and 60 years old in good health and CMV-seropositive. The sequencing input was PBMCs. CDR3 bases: TGTGCCAGCAGTGAAGGACTAGCGAGGTCCTACGAGCAGTACTTC. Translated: CASSEGLARSYEQYF.